A single sample is the source of the 28 T cell receptor beta chains below, sequenced in a study of blood T cell repertoires in COVID-19. Clones were read by immunoSEQ multiplex PCR, and TCRdb kept only the in-frame ones, dropping some. The sample shows about 220,000 clones, around 87% of them seen only once. The specimen was PBMCs or T cells enriched from blood (not recorded which). The receptors originated from a man aged 25-45 years who had been exposed to COVID-19.

This chain uses TRBV20-1 with TRBJ2-2; D gene ambiguous. CDR3 size: 14 residues. The V and J ends lost 3 bases and 0 bases respectively, with 8 bases between them. The germline V gene has CDR1 DFQATT and CDR2 SNEGSKA (reference sequence). The CDR3 sequence: CSASGDSNTGELFF. The CDR3 coding sequence is TGCAGTGCTAGTGGTGACTCGAACACCGGGGAGCTGTTTTTT.

CDR3 residues: CASTRDRFEAFF. The CDR3 DNA reads as TGTGCCAGCACCCGGGACAGGTTTGAAGCTTTCTTT. The V and J genes are TRBV7-2 and TRBJ1-1; 8 nucleotides line up with TRBD1. The CDR3 sequence is 12 residues long. V shed 7 bases, J shed 7 bases, and the junction held 5 bases outside the gene matches. Germline V lookup: CDR1 SGHTA, CDR2 FQGNSA. Drawing the rest from reference TRBV7-2 and TRBJ1-1, the complete variable domain is GAGVSQSPSNKVTEKGKDVELRCDPISGHTALYWYRQSLGQGLEFLIYFQGNSAPDKSGLPSDRFSAERTGGSVSTLTIQRTQQEDSAVYLCASTRDRFEAFFGQGTRLTVV.

The chain links TRBV20-1 to TRBJ2-1; 9 bases are a match to TRBD2. The CDR3 has 10 residues. V lost 6 bases, J lost 15 bases, and 6 bases stayed unmatched. In germline, CDR1 is DFQATT, CDR2 SNEGSKA (reference sequence). The CDR3: CSAAGTSMFF. The CDR3 DNA reads as TGCAGTGCCGCCGGGACTAGCATGTTCTTC.

The chain joins TRBV6-5 to TRBJ1-4; possible D gene TRBD1, 5 bases. Germline V gene sequence: CDR1 MNHEY, CDR2 SVGAGI. CDR3 length: 15 amino acids. The germline V and J ends were trimmed by 3 bases and 4 bases, with 12 bases remaining between them. Here the CDR3 reads CASSYSRGYNEKLFF. The CDR3 bases are TGTGCCAGCAGTTATTCGCGGGGGTATAATGAAAAACTGTTTTTT.

The V call is TRBV7-9, the J call TRBJ2-3, with a possible D match to TRBD1 (8 bases). Germline V lookup: CDR1 SEHNR, CDR2 FQNEAQ (reference sequence). CDR3 length equals 16 residues. Between the trimmed V and J ends, which lost 4 bases and 8 bases, there was a span of 22 bases. The CDR3 region is CASSSVTGGGPGTQYF. The CDR3 nucleotides are TGTGCCAGCAGCTCCGTCACAGGGGGGGGTCCAGGTACGCAGTATTTT.

The V call is TRBV24-1, the J call TRBJ1-5, with 7 bases aligning to TRBD1. The CDR3 extends over 19 amino acids. V shed 7 bases and J 9 bases; nucleotides not matched to a gene: 26. CDR1 is KGHDR and CDR2 is SFDVKD in the germline V gene. CDR3 sequence: CATRGRLGDSYYQRRPQHF. The CDR3 DNA follows: TGTGCCACCAGAGGCCGACTTGGGGACAGCTATTATCAGAGGCGGCCCCAGCATTTT.

The V gene is TRBV4-1, the J gene TRBJ1-1; D is unclear. This CDR3 has 15 amino acids. The V gene lost 0 bases and the J gene lost 0 bases, with 8 bases spanning the gap. CDR1 and CDR2 (germline): MGHRA, YSYEKL. CDR3 in DNA: TGCGCCAGCAGCCAAGAGACTTTAGTGAACACTGAAGCTTTCTTT. Its translation: CASSQETLVNTEAFF.

The chain carries TRBV7-9 and TRBJ2-7; perhaps TRBD2 as D (6 bases). Looked up from germline, CDR1 is SEHNR and CDR2 is FQNEAQ (reference sequence). Trimming cost V 3 bases and J 0 bases, with 9 bases left between them. The CDR3 extends over 14 amino acids. Here the CDR3 DNA reads TGTGCCAGCAGCTTCAGCGGGTACTCCTACGAGCAGTACTTC. This sequence encodes CASSFSGYSYEQYF.

The V gene is TRBV5-1, the J gene TRBJ1-4; 9 bases are shared with TRBD1. Trimming at V came to 5 bases and at J to 3 bases, leaving 5 bases not matched to a gene. The CDR3 has 15 amino acids. The germline CDR1 and CDR2 sequences are SGHRS and YFSETQ. CDR3 sequence: CASRDTGGSNEKLFF. CDR3 nucleotides: TGCGCCAGCAGGGACACAGGGGGCTCTAATGAAAAACTGTTTTTT.

The genes are TRBV19 and TRBJ2-5, with TRBD2 as a possible D gene (5 bases). Germline V lookup: CDR1 LNHDA, CDR2 SQIVND (reference sequence). Trimming cost V 2 bases and J 1 base, with 11 bases left between them. The CDR3 is made up of 15 amino acids. CDR3 coding DNA: TGTGCCAGTAGTATACGGGGAGACCTCCAAGAGACCCAGTACTTC. Its protein is CASSIRGDLQETQYF. Using reference TRBV19 and TRBJ2-5 for the parts outside the CDR3, the full variable domain is DGGITQSPKYLFRKEGQNVTLSCEQNLNHDAMYWYRQDPGQGLRLIYYSQIVNDFQKGDIAEGYSVSREKKESFPLTVTSAQKNPTAFYLCASSIRGDLQETQYFGPGTRLLVL.

This chain uses TRBV6-5 with TRBJ2-2, with D possibly matching TRBD2 (6 bases). V gave up 6 bases and J gave up 6 bases, with 11 bases separating them. Germline lookup yields CDR1 MNHEY and CDR2 SVGAGI. This CDR3 contains 13 residues. In nucleotides, the CDR3 is TGTGCCAGCAGGTGGAGGGAGTCCGGGGAGCTGTTTTTT. This encodes CASRWRESGELFF.

This clone has just a few counts. The chain carries TRBV7-9 and TRBJ1-6; TRBD1 matches 8 bases. The CDR3 spans 15 residues. The germline CDR1 and CDR2 sequences are SEHNR and FQNEAQ (reference sequence). Trimming cost V 5 bases and J 7 bases; bases outside gene matches: 7. CDR3 coding DNA: TGTGCCAGCAGCCTCCGACAGGGGCTGAATTCACCCCTCCACTTT. Amino acid sequence: CASSLRQGLNSPLHF.

The CDR3 DNA is TGTGCCAGCAGCCCCGGGGAACCCTCAAAGCAGTACTTC. It specifies CASSPGEPSKQYF. The chain joins TRBV7-3 to TRBJ2-7, with D tentatively TRBD2 (5 bases). The CDR3 is made up of 13 amino acids. Trimming removed 5 bases from V and 8 bases from J, with 16 bases in between. Germline CDR1 is SGHTA and CDR2 is FQGTGA.

This sequence joins TRBV6-5 and TRBJ2-7; D uncertain. Germline V gene lookup returns CDR1 MNHEY and CDR2 SVGAGI. The CDR3 covers 14 residues. V dropped 6 bases and J dropped 4 bases, with 16 bases sitting between them. The DNA for the CDR3 is TGTGCCAGCAGCGCCGCAGGTCTGGGTTACGAGCAGTACTTC. Protein: CASSAAGLGYEQYF.

This rearrangement joins TRBV6-1 to TRBJ1-4, with D hard to call. Trimming stripped 2 bases from V and 7 bases from J, with 17 bases between. The CDR3 is 16 residues long. Germline V CDR1 and CDR2: MNHNS, SASEGT. As DNA, the CDR3 is TGTGCCAGCAGTGAAAGAGGCCTCTCGCGGGGTGAAAAACTGTTTTTT. Protein sequence: CASSERGLSRGEKLFF.

This chain connects TRBV7-2 to TRBJ2-3; D may be TRBD2 (7 bases). Germline V gives CDR1 SGHTA, CDR2 FQGNSA. This CDR3 spans 12 amino acids. Trimming removed 2 bases from V and 9 bases from J, with 9 bases in between. CDR3 amino acids: CASSLRGGTQYF. CDR3 bases: TGTGCCAGCAGCTTAAGGGGGGGCACGCAGTATTTT. The full variable domain, with the rest looked up from reference TRBV7-2 and TRBJ2-3, is GAGVSQSPSNKVTEKGKDVELRCDPISGHTALYWYRQSLGQGLEFLIYFQGNSAPDKSGLPSDRFSAERTGGSVSTLTIQRTQQEDSAVYLCASSLRGGTQYFGPGTRLTVL.

The chain uses TRBV7-9 and TRBJ1-1, with D maybe TRBD1 (6 bases). From germline, CDR1 is SEHNR and CDR2 FQNEAQ (reference sequence). The CDR3 runs to 15 residues. With 7 bases removed from V and 3 bases from J, the gap between germline ends came to 18 bases. The CDR3 DNA reads TGTGCCAGCAACCAGGGGACCATGTGGGACACTGAAGCTTTCTTT. Translation: CASNQGTMWDTEAFF.

This clone was seen once. The chain joins TRBV21-1 to TRBJ1-1. TRBV21-1 is a recognized pseudogene. This CDR3 is 11 amino acids long. The CDR3 loop reads CASTPPGGEVF. CDR3 DNA: TGTGCCAGCACCCCTCCGGGGGGGGAGGTCTTT.

The rearrangement joins TRBV4-2 to TRBJ2-7, with a tentative D call TRBD1 (6 bases). Germline CDR1 is LGHNA and CDR2 is YNFKEQ. The CDR3 is 15 residues long. V dropped 0 bases and J dropped 4 bases, with 13 bases sitting between them. The CDR3 DNA is TGTGCCAGCAGCCAAGAGCGTGGGACAAAATACGAGCAGTACTTC. Translating it yields CASSQERGTKYEQYF.

The chain recombines TRBV12-3 or TRBV12-4 with TRBJ2-2, with D hard to call. The CDR3 runs 13 residues. V was shortened by 6 bases and J by 0 bases, with 5 bases between the two germline ends. The CDR3 nucleotides are TGTGCCAGCAGCCTAACGAACACCGGGGAGCTGTTTTTT. Translation: CASSLTNTGELFF.

The V call is TRBV3-1 (or the pseudogene TRBV3-2), the J call TRBJ2-1; TRBD2 matches 8 bases. Germline-derived CDR1 and CDR2 are LGHDT and YNNKEL (reference sequence). Trimming removed 4 bases from V and 3 bases from J; junction bases left unmatched: 5. This CDR3 contains 15 residues. The CDR3 DNA follows: TGTGCCAGCAGCCTGGAGCGGGGGTACTACAATGAGCAGTTCTTC. Protein sequence: CASSLERGYYNEQFF.

The chain couples TRBV14 to TRBJ2-5, with a possible D match to TRBD1 (6 bases). CDR3 size: 16 residues. Germline CDR1 and CDR2: SGHDN and FVKESK. V dropped 0 bases and J dropped 5 bases, with 16 bases sitting between them. The CDR3 loop reads CASSQEGVQGRETQYF. In DNA form, the CDR3 reads TGTGCCAGCAGCCAAGAAGGCGTGCAGGGGCGGGAGACCCAGTACTTC. Looking up the rest from reference TRBV14 and TRBJ2-5 gives the full variable domain: EAGVTQFPSHSVIEKGQTVTLRCDPISGHDNLYWYRRVMGKEIKFLLHFVKESKQDESGMPNNRFLAERTGGTYSTLKVQPAELEDSGVYFCASSQEGVQGRETQYFGPGTRLLVL.

The rearrangement links TRBV6-2 or TRBV6-3 to TRBJ2-1, with D maybe TRBD1 (7 bases). This CDR3 spans 15 amino acids. CDR1 is MNHEY and CDR2 is SVGEGT in the germline V gene. The germline V and J ends were trimmed by 6 bases and 9 bases, with 21 bases remaining between them. The CDR3 sequence: CASSLNSAGGGEQFF. In DNA form, the CDR3 reads TGTGCCAGCAGCCTTAATTCGGCAGGGGGAGGTGAGCAGTTCTTC.

The chain couples TRBV10-1 to TRBJ2-3; 9 positions match TRBD2. The ends lost 10 bases at V and 0 bases at J; junction bases unmatched: 5. CDR3 length: 14 residues. Per the germline V gene, CDR1 is WNHNN and CDR2 is SYGVQD (reference sequence). CDR3 sequence (DNA): TGCGCCACTGCGGGGGGGCCAAGCACAGATACGCAGTATTTT. It codes for CATAGGPSTDTQYF.

The chain is built from TRBV7-2 and TRBJ2-2; unclear D gene. CDR1 and CDR2 (germline): SGHTA, FQGNSA. The CDR3 sequence is 14 residues long. The V end was cut by 7 bases, the J end by 5 bases, with 14 bases between. In DNA, the CDR3 is TGTGCCAGCACCCTTCCGAGGCGGACCGGGGAGCTGTTTTTT. Amino acids: CASTLPRRTGELFF.

This CDR3 is CASSHQGQGDKQFF. CDR3 nucleotides: TGCGCCAGCAGCCACCAAGGACAGGGGGACAAGCAGTTCTTC. This chain links TRBV4-1 with TRBJ2-1; 10 bases are shared with TRBD1. The V and J ends lost 3 bases and 11 bases, in that order; junction bases with no gene match: 7. CDR1 and CDR2 (germline): MGHRA, YSYEKL. The CDR3 runs 14 residues.

The rearrangement links TRBV5-5 to TRBJ2-7, with TRBD2 matching 8 bases. V lost 0 bases and J lost 0; bases outside the gene matches: 2. This CDR3 comprises 15 residues. Germline CDR1 SGHKS, CDR2 YYEKEE (reference sequence). The CDR3 region is CASSLVAGNSYEQYF. CDR3 DNA: TGTGCCAGCAGCTTGGTAGCGGGGAACTCCTACGAGCAGTACTTC.

J is TRBJ2-7 and V is TRBV29-1, with a tentative D call TRBD2 (5 bases). Germline V gene lookup returns CDR1 SQVTM and CDR2 ANQGSEA. V was shortened by 6 bases and J by 4 bases, with 19 bases between the two germline ends. This CDR3 comprises 14 residues. The CDR3 nucleotides are TGCAGCGTCTTCGGACGTAAAGGAGGTTACGAGCAGTACTTC. Amino acid sequence: CSVFGRKGGYEQYF.